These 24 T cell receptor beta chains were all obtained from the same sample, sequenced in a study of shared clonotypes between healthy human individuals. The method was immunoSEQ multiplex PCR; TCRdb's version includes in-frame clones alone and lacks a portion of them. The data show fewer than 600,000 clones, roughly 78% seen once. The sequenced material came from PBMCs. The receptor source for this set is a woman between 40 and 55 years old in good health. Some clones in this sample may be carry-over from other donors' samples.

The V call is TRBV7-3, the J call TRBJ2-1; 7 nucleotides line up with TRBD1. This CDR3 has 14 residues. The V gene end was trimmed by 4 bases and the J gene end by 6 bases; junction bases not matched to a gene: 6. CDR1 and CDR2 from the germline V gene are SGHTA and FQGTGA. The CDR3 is CASSSTGFSNEQFF. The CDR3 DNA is TGTGCCAGCAGCTCGACAGGGTTTTCCAATGAGCAGTTCTTC.

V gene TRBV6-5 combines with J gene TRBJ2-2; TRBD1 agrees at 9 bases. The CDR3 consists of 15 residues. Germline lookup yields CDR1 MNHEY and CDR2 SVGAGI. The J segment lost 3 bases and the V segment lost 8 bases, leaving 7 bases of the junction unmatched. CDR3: CASSKTGGYTGELFF. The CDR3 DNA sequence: TGTGCCAGCTCCAAGACAGGGGGGTACACCGGGGAGCTGTTTTTT.

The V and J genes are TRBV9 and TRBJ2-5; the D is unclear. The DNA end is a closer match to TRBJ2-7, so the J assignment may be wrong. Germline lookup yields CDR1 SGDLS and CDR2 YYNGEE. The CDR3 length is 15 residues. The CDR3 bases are TGTGCCAGCAGCGTAGGAGCAGCGTTGACCTACGAGCAGTACTTC. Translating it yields CASSVGAALTYEQYF.

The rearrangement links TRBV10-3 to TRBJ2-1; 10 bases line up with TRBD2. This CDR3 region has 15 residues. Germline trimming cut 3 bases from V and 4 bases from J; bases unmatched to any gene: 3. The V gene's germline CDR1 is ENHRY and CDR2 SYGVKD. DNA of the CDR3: TGTGCCATCAGTGAAGGGACTAGCGATTACAATGAGCAGTTCTTC. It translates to CAISEGTSDYNEQFF.

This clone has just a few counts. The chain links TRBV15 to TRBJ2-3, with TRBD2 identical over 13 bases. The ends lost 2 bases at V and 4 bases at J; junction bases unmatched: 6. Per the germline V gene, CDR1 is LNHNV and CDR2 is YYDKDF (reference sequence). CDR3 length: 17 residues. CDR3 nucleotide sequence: TGTGCCACCAGCAGATGGACTAGCGGGAGTATAGCAGATACGCAGTATTTT. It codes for CATSRWTSGSIADTQYF.

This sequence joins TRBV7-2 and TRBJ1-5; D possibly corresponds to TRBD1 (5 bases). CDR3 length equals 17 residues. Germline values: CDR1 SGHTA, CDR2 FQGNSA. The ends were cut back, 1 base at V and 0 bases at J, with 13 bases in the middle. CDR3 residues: CASSLESGRYSNQPQHF. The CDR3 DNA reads TGTGCCAGCAGCTTAGAATCAGGGCGATATAGCAATCAGCCCCAGCATTTT.

This CDR3 reads CAWSVRGTYEQYF. Here the CDR3 DNA reads TGTGCCTGGAGTGTACGCGGGACTTACGAGCAGTACTTC. The V and J genes are TRBV30 and TRBJ2-7, with TRBD2 as a possible D gene (6 bases). V was shortened by 0 bases and J by 4 bases, with 10 bases between the two germline ends. This CDR3 region has 13 residues. CDR1 and CDR2 (germline): GTSNPN, SVGIG (reference sequence).

The CDR3 coding sequence is TGTGCCAGCAGCCGGAGGGGGCTCGGGGCCAACGTCCTGACTTTC. The encoded protein is CASSRRGLGANVLTF. The chain uses TRBV27 and TRBJ2-6; tentative D call: TRBD1 (7 bases). The CDR3 is made up of 15 amino acids. Germline V gene lookup returns CDR1 MNHEY and CDR2 SMNVEV (reference sequence). V lost 6 bases to trimming and J lost 4 bases, with 13 bases between them.

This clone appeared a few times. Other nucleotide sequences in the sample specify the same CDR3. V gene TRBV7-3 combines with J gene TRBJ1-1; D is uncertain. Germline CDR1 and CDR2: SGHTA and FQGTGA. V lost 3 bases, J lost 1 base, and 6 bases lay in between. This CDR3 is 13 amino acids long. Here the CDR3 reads CASSFGPNTEAFF. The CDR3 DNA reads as TGTGCCAGCAGCTTCGGGCCGAACACTGAAGCTTTCTTT.

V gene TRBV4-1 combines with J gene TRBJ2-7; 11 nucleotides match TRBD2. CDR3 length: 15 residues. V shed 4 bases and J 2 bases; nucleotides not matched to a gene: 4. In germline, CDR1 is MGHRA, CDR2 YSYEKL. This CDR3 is CASSRGTSGTYEQYF. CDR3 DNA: TGCGCCAGCAGCCGGGGGACTAGCGGTACCTACGAGCAGTACTTC.

CDR3 in amino acids: CAISKPQGADEQFF. The DNA for the CDR3 is TGTGCCATCAGCAAGCCCCAGGGGGCAGACGAGCAGTTCTTC. The chain has TRBV10-3 and TRBJ2-1; the match to TRBD1 covers 8 bases. The junction had 11 bases not matched to a gene; V was cut back by 6 bases and J by 10 bases. From germline, CDR1 is ENHRY and CDR2 SYGVKD. The CDR3 has 14 amino acids.

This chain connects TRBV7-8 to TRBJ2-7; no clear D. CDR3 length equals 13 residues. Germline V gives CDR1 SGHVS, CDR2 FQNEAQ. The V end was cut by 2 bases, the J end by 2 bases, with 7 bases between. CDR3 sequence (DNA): TGTGCCAGCAGCTTATGGAGCACCTACGAGCAGTACTTC. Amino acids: CASSLWSTYEQYF.

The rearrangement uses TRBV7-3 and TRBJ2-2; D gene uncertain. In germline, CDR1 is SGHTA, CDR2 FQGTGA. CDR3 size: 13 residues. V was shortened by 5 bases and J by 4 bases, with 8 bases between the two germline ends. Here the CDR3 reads CASSPGFTGELFF. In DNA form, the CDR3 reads TGTGCCAGCAGCCCCGGATTCACCGGGGAGCTGTTTTTT.

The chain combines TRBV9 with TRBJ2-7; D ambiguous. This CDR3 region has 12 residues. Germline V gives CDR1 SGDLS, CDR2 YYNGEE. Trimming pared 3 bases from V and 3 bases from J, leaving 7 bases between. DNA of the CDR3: TGTGCCAGCAGCGGCGACGGCTACGAGCAGTACTTC. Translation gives CASSGDGYEQYF.

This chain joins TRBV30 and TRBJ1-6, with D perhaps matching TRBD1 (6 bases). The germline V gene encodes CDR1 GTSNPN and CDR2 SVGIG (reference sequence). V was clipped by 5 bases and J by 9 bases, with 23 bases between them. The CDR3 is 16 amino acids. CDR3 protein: CAWGPARRQGLSPLHF. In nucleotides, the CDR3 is TGTGCCTGGGGGCCAGCCCGCCGGCAGGGGCTTTCACCCCTCCACTTT.

In DNA form, the CDR3 reads TGTGCCAGCAGTGTTACGATGGGTTCCAGCGAGCAGTACTTC. Encoded protein: CASSVTMGSSEQYF. V usage is TRBV28 and J usage is TRBJ2-7, with no clear D. Germline CDR1 is MDHEN and CDR2 is SYDVKM. V was trimmed by 5 bases and J by 6 bases, leaving 17 bases between them. This CDR3 has 14 residues. Full variable domain (rest looked up from reference TRBV28 and TRBJ2-7): DVKVTQSSRYLVKRTGEKVFLECVQDMDHENMFWYRQDPGLGLRLIYFSYDVKMKEKGDIPEGYSVSREKKERFSLILESASTNQTSMYLCASSVTMGSSEQYFGPGTRLTVT.

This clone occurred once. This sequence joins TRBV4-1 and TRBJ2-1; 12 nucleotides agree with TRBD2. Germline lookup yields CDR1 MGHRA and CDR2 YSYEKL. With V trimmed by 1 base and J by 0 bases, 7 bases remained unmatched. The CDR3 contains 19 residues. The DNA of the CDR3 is TGCGCCAGCAGCCAAGGAGGACTAGCGGGGTTGAGCTCCTACAATGAGCAGTTCTTC. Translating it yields CASSQGGLAGLSSYNEQFF.

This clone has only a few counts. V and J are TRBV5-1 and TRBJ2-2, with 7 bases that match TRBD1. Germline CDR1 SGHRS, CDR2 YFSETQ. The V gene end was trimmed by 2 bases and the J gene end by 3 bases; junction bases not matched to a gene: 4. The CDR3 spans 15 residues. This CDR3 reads CASSLRDSYTGELFF. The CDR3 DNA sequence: TGCGCCAGCAGCTTAAGGGACAGCTACACCGGGGAGCTGTTTTTT.

CDR3 bases: TGTGCCTGGAGTCTAGACAGGGCTGATCAGCCCCAGCATTTT. Amino acid sequence: CAWSLDRADQPQHF. V gene TRBV30 combines with J gene TRBJ1-5, with 7 bases lining up with TRBD1. This CDR3 is 14 amino acids long. After removal of 2 bases from V and 5 bases from J, the junction contained 6 bases not matched to a gene. The germline V gene encodes CDR1 GTSNPN and CDR2 SVGIG (reference sequence).

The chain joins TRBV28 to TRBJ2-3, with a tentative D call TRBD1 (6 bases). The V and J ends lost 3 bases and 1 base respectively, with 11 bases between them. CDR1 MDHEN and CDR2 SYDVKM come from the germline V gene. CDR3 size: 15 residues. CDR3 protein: CASSFRGHGTDTQYF. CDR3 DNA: TGTGCCAGCAGTTTTCGGGGACATGGCACAGATACGCAGTATTTT. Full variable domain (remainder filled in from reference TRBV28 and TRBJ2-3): DVKVTQSSRYLVKRTGEKVFLECVQDMDHENMFWYRQDPGLGLRLIYFSYDVKMKEKGDIPEGYSVSREKKERFSLILESASTNQTSMYLCASSFRGHGTDTQYFGPGTRLTVL.

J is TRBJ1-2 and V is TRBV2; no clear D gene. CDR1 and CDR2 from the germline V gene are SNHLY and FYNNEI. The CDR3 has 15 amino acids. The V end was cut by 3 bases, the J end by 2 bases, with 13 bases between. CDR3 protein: CASSDRRRTNYGYTF. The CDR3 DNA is TGTGCCAGCAGTGATCGCCGACGGACCAACTATGGCTACACCTTC.

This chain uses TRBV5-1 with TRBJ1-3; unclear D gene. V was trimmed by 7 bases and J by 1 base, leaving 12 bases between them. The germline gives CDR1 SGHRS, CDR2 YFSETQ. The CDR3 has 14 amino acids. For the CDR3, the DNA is TGCGCCAGCCGCCGAGGTCTATCTGGAAACACCATATATTTT. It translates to CASRRGLSGNTIYF.

The CDR3 protein is CASSIPGGLTDTQYF. CDR3 nucleotides: TGTGCCAGTAGTATTCCGGGAGGGCTAACAGATACGCAGTATTTT. The J gene is TRBJ2-3, the V gene TRBV19, with TRBD2 identical over 8 bases. The germline V gene encodes CDR1 LNHDA and CDR2 SQIVND (reference sequence). The CDR3 sequence is 15 residues long. V shed 3 bases and J 3 bases; nucleotides not matched to a gene: 5. Based on the CDR3 plus reference TRBV19 and TRBJ2-3, the full variable domain is DGGITQSPKYLFRKEGQNVTLSCEQNLNHDAMYWYRQDPGQGLRLIYYSQIVNDFQKGDIAEGYSVSREKKESFPLTVTSAQKNPTAFYLCASSIPGGLTDTQYFGPGTRLTVL.

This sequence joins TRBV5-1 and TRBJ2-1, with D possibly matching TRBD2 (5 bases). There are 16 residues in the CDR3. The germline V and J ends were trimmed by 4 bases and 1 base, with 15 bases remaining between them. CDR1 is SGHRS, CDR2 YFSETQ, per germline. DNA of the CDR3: TGCGCCAGCAGCGCACGGACTCTGATTTCCTACAATGAGCAGTTCTTC. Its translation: CASSARTLISYNEQFF.